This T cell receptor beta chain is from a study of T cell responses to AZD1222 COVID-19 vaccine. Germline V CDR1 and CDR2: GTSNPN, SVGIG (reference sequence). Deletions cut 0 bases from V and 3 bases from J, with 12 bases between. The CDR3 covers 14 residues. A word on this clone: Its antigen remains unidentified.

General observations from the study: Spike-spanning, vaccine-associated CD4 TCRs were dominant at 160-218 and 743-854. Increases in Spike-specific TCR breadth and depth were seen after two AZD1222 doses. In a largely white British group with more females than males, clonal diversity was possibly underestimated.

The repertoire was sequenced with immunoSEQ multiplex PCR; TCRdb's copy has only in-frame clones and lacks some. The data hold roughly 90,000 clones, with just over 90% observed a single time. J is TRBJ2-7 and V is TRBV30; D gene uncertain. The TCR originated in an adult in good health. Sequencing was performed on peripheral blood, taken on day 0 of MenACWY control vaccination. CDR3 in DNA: TGTGCCTGGAGTGTACCTGTGGGTCTCTACGAGCAGTACTTC. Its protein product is CAWSVPVGLYEQYF.